A single sample gave rise to the 4 T cell receptor beta chains below, sequenced in a study of CD8 T cells in ankylosing spondylitis. Study outcomes and limitations: Among TCR beta sequences, a motif of fewer than 10 highly homologous variants appeared characteristic of ankylosing spondylitis blood.

Antigen specificity for these receptors is unknown. TCRdb redid the calling of the 5' RACE reads with MiXCR, one entry per CDR3 protein. The data show about 330,000 distinct CDR3 sequences, roughly 8% seen once. The sample taken for sequencing was blood, either unsorted or a sorted T cell fraction (not recorded which). The source is a male donor with ankylosing spondylitis.

This clonotype was observed at least ten times. The chain links TRBV20-1 to TRBJ2-1; 7 nucleotides align to TRBD1. CDR3 length equals 15 residues. Germline CDR1 reads DFQATT; CDR2 reads SNEGSKA (reference sequence). Trimming at V came to 6 bases and at J to 6 bases, leaving 14 bases not matched to a gene. This CDR3 reads CSAMGQTTLGNEQFF. The CDR3 DNA is TGCAGTGCCATGGGACAGACGACTTTGGGCAATGAGCAGTTCTTC.

Many counts were recorded for this clonotype. The rearrangement links TRBV7-2 to TRBJ1-1, with D unresolved. This CDR3 contains 15 residues. V dropped 2 bases and J dropped 0 bases, with 10 bases sitting between them. Germline lookup yields CDR1 SGHTA and CDR2 FQGNSA. CDR3 protein: CASSLSPAVNTEAFF. The CDR3 coding sequence is TGTGCCAGCAGCTTAAGTCCGGCAGTGAACACTGAAGCTTTCTTT.

There are a few counts of this clonotype. The chain links TRBV7-3 to TRBJ2-3; 13 bases map to TRBD2. This CDR3 comprises 16 residues. The ends lost 5 bases at V and 2 bases at J; junction bases unmatched: 4. Germline values: CDR1 SGHTA, CDR2 FQGTGA. CDR3 bases: TGTGCCAGCAGCCCCGGGACTAGCGGGACCACAGATACGCAGTATTTT. Its protein product is CASSPGTSGTTDTQYF.

Many counts were recorded for this clonotype. This rearrangement joins TRBV7-9 to TRBJ2-1; D is undetermined. Germline V gene data show CDR1 as SEHNR and CDR2 as FQNEAQ (reference sequence). CDR3 length: 16 amino acids. V shed 2 bases and J shed 3 bases, with 14 bases lying between them. In DNA, the CDR3 is TGTGCCAGCAGCTTATGGGGTAGCAGCGTCTACAATGAGCAGTTCTTC. Its translation: CASSLWGSSVYNEQFF. The full variable domain, its missing parts supplied by reference TRBV7-9 and TRBJ2-1, is DTGVSQNPRHKITKRGQNVTFRCDPISEHNRLYWYRQTLGQGPEFLTYFQNEAQLEKSRLLSDRFSAERPKGSFSTLEIQRTEQGDSAMYLCASSLWGSSVYNEQFFGPGTRLTVL.